Listed here are 25 T cell receptor beta chains from one sample, sequenced in a study of blood T cells in healthy people across ages. The authors ran a second PCR of about 7 to 11 cycles using a sample-barcoded 5' primer and a J-beta primer mix. One entry per CDR3 protein, called by TCRdb with MiXCR from the 5' RACE reads. Of approximately 880,000 distinct CDR3 sequences in the sample, about 48% were seen once. The sample taken for sequencing was blood. The source is a man between 25 and 39 years old in good health.

The chain carries TRBV4-3 and TRBJ2-1; D is unresolved. Germline V gene lookup returns CDR1 LGHNA and CDR2 YSLEER. This CDR3 spans 15 amino acids. V was shortened by 0 bases and J by 4 bases, with 10 bases between the two germline ends. The CDR3 DNA sequence: TGCGCCAGCAGCCAAGATCACAGAACGTACAATGAGCAGTTCTTC. It encodes CASSQDHRTYNEQFF.

V is TRBV3-1 and J is TRBJ1-5; D gene ambiguous. Germline assignment: CDR1 LGHDT and CDR2 YNNKEL (reference sequence). Trimming removed 0 bases at V and 6 bases at J, with 12 bases between. This CDR3 comprises 15 residues. This CDR3 is CASSQDSPGGQPQHF. DNA of the CDR3: TGTGCCAGCAGCCAAGATAGTCCGGGCGGTCAGCCCCAGCATTTT.

In the case of this clonotype: One end of the junction is discordant with germline, which a read error may explain. CDR3 in DNA: TGTGCCAGCAGCCAAGATAGGGTTTACAATGAGCGGTTCTTC. Its protein product is CASSQDRVYNERFF. The chain carries TRBV3-1 and TRBJ2-1; D uncertain. This CDR3 region has 14 residues. Looked up from germline, CDR1 is LGHDT and CDR2 is YNNKEL (reference sequence).

The chain carries TRBV7-9 and TRBJ1-1; D is unresolved. The CDR3 sequence is 15 residues long. The ends were cut back, 1 base at V and 4 bases at J, with 13 bases in the middle. Germline CDR1 is SEHNR and CDR2 is FQNEAQ (reference sequence). CDR3 in amino acids: CASSLEALIGTEAFF. In DNA, the CDR3 is TGTGCCAGCAGCTTAGAGGCCCTGATAGGCACTGAAGCTTTCTTT.

This clonotype was counted a single time. This chain links TRBV10-3 with TRBJ2-7, with 10 bases aligning to TRBD2. CDR3 length: 18 amino acids. The V gene end was trimmed by 0 bases and the J gene end by 0 bases; junction bases not matched to a gene: 8. Germline values: CDR1 ENHRY, CDR2 SYGVKD. The CDR3 reads CAISESRTSGGSSYEQYF. The CDR3 region has the DNA TGTGCCATCAGTGAGTCAAGGACTAGCGGAGGGAGCTCCTACGAGCAGTACTTC.

Of note for this clonotype: The junction differs from germline at one of its ends, possibly a read error. This rearrangement joins TRBV7-7 to TRBJ2-7, with D perhaps being TRBD1 or TRBD2 (6 bases each). The CDR3 extends over 16 amino acids. Germline CDR1 is SSHAT and CDR2 is FNYEAQ (reference sequence). DNA of the CDR3: TGTGCTAGCAGCCCTGACTTAGAGGGGGGCTCCTACGAGCAGTACTTC. This sequence encodes CASSPDLEGGSYEQYF. Filled out from reference TRBV7-7 and TRBJ2-7, the complete variable domain reads GAGVSQSPRYKVTKRGQDVTLRCDPISSHATLYWYQQALGQGPEFLTYFNYEAQPDKSGLPSDRFSAERPEGSISTLTIQRTEQRDSAMYRCASSPDLEGGSYEQYFGPGTRLTVT.

The rearrangement links TRBV27 to TRBJ2-4; no clear D. The V and J ends lost 4 bases and 6 bases respectively, with 10 bases between them. The CDR3 contains 13 residues. CDR1 MNHEY and CDR2 SMNVEV come from the germline V gene (reference sequence). The CDR3 DNA follows: TGTGCCAGCAGTTCCGAGGTGCCAAACATTCAGTACTTC. Translating it yields CASSSEVPNIQYF.

This clonotype was seen only a few times. The V gene is TRBV28, the J gene TRBJ1-2; possibly TRBD1 for D (6 bases). CDR3 length: 12 residues. The germline CDR1 and CDR2 sequences are MDHEN and SYDVKM. V was clipped by 4 bases and J by 7 bases, with 10 bases between them. The CDR3 loop is CASSSSRGGYTF. The CDR3 DNA reads TGTGCCAGCAGTTCCAGCAGGGGTGGCTACACCTTC.

V usage is TRBV7-2 and J usage is TRBJ2-1, with a tentative D call TRBD2 (5 bases). Trimming cost V 4 bases and J 9 bases, with 10 bases left between them. Looked up from germline, CDR1 is SGHTA and CDR2 is FQGNSA. The CDR3 extends over 12 amino acids. CDR3 residues: CASSWAGSEQFF. CDR3 DNA: TGTGCCAGCAGCTGGGCGGGTAGTGAGCAGTTCTTC.

V is TRBV6-5 and J is TRBJ1-2, with 11 bases fitting TRBD1. The CDR3 has 15 residues. With 2 bases clipped from V and 4 bases from J, the junction kept 3 bases outside the gene matches. Germline V lookup: CDR1 MNHEY, CDR2 SVGAGI. In nucleotides, the CDR3 is TGTGCCAGCAGTTACGGGACAGGGGGGGGCTATGGCTACACCTTC. Its translation: CASSYGTGGGYGYTF.

CDR3 coding DNA: TGTGCCACTTCCGGGACTAGCCGAGCTAGCACAGATACGCAGTATTTT. Residues: CATSGTSRASTDTQYF. The chain joins TRBV15 to TRBJ2-3; 9 nucleotides line up with TRBD2. This CDR3 comprises 16 residues. The J segment lost 0 bases and the V segment lost 9 bases, leaving 10 bases of the junction unmatched. The V gene's germline CDR1 is LNHNV and CDR2 YYDKDF (reference sequence).

This clonotype was seen repeatedly, ten times or more. V gene TRBV15 combines with J gene TRBJ2-7; the D is unclear. This CDR3 has 13 residues. Germline lookup yields CDR1 LNHNV and CDR2 YYDKDF (reference sequence). Trimming removed 0 bases from V and 6 bases from J, with 9 bases in between. This CDR3 reads CATSRDSHAEQYF. The CDR3, as DNA: TGTGCCACCAGCAGAGATTCCCATGCCGAGCAGTACTTC.

In the case of this clonotype: Compared with germline, one end of the junction differs, possibly owing to a read error. The V gene is TRBV7-2, the J gene TRBJ2-7, with TRBD1 identical over 7 bases. The J call may be faulty, since TRBJ2-4 better matches the DNA end. Germline V gives CDR1 SGHTA, CDR2 FQGNSA. The CDR3 extends over 16 amino acids. Here the CDR3 DNA reads TGTGCCGGCAGCCCCAGGGACAGAAGGACCAAAAACATTCAGTACTTC. Translation: CAGSPRDRRTKNIQYF.

The V and J genes are TRBV20-1 and TRBJ2-7; the D gene could be TRBD1 or TRBD2 (5 bases each). CDR3 length: 17 residues. Germline V gene sequence: CDR1 DFQATT, CDR2 SNEGSKA (reference sequence). V lost 3 bases to trimming and J lost 3 bases, with 24 bases between them. The CDR3 DNA reads as TGCAGTGCTAGTGAGGGCAGGGTGACGGAAGGAATCTACGAGCAGTACTTC. Its protein product is CSASEGRVTEGIYEQYF.

The chain is built from TRBV21-1 and TRBJ1-2; the table assigns TRBD1, which was not confirmed against the DNA. TRBV21-1 is a documented pseudogene. There are 20 residues in the CDR3. Here the CDR3 reads CASKTSEKNRLTNFQYGYTF. The DNA of the CDR3 is TGTGCCAGCAAAACCTCAGAGAAAAACAGGCTTACAAACTTCCAATATGGTTACACCTTC.

The rearrangement links TRBV7-2 to TRBJ1-5; weak D call: TRBD1 (5 bases). The CDR3 spans 12 residues. Germline CDR1 and CDR2: SGHTA and FQGNSA. Trimming took 5 bases from V and 14 from J, leaving 16 bases between them. CDR3 sequence: CASSLEGDLEHF. CDR3 DNA: TGTGCCAGCAGCCTGGAAGGGGATTTGGAGCATTTT.

The chain has TRBV18 and TRBJ2-4; maybe TRBD2 (5 bases). The end of the DNA fits TRBJ2-5 better, so the J call may be wrong. This CDR3 has 14 amino acids. Germline V gene lookup returns CDR1 KGHSH and CDR2 LQKENI. As DNA, the CDR3 is TGTGCCAGCTCACCACCGAGTAGAGGGGAGACCCAGTACTTC. Translated: CASSPPSRGETQYF.

The CDR3 loop reads CASKETGMNTEAFF. The CDR3 DNA follows: TGTGCCAGCAAAGAGACAGGCATGAACACTGAAGCTTTCTTT. The rearrangement joins TRBV25-1 to TRBJ1-1, with D possibly matching TRBD1 (6 bases). The CDR3 has 14 amino acids. Trimming took 7 bases from V and 0 from J, leaving 12 bases between them. CDR1 is MGHDK and CDR2 is SYGVNS in the germline V gene.

The gene calls are TRBV20-1 and TRBJ2-1, with D perhaps matching TRBD1 (6 bases). This CDR3 is built from 14 residues. The V end lost 4 bases, the J end lost 4 bases, and 14 bases lay between the germline ends. Germline V gene lookup returns CDR1 DFQATT and CDR2 SNEGSKA (reference sequence). The CDR3 DNA sequence: TGCAGTGCTAAATCGGACAGCGATTACAATGAGCAGTTCTTC. Residues: CSAKSDSDYNEQFF.

The gene calls are TRBV4-2 and TRBJ1-5; 8 bases map to TRBD1. Germline values: CDR1 LGHNA, CDR2 YNFKEQ. V dropped 0 bases and J dropped 2; count of bases not matched to a gene: 3. The CDR3 is 16 residues long. In DNA form, the CDR3 reads TGTGCCAGCAGCCAAGATCAGGACAGGGGCAATCAGCCCCAGCATTTT. Translation: CASSQDQDRGNQPQHF.

This chain uses TRBV19 with TRBJ2-1; 11 positions agree with TRBD1. This CDR3 is 15 amino acids long. Unmatched junction bases numbered 6, after V lost 6 bases and J lost 5 bases. Germline CDR1 reads LNHDA; CDR2 reads SQIVND (reference sequence). CDR3 sequence (DNA): TGTGCCAGTAGCGATGGGACAGGGGGGAACAATGAGCAGTTCTTC. As protein: CASSDGTGGNNEQFF.

This clonotype has a single count. The chain recombines TRBV7-9 with TRBJ2-7, with D perhaps TRBD1 (5 bases). Germline lookup yields CDR1 SEHNR and CDR2 FQNEAQ (reference sequence). Trimming removed 5 bases at V and 2 bases at J, with 13 bases between. The CDR3 is 14 residues long. The CDR3 DNA follows: TGTGCCAGCAGCGACTGGACATCACCCTACGAGCAGTACTTC. It specifies CASSDWTSPYEQYF.

This clonotype was observed a few times. This sequence joins TRBV4-3 and TRBJ2-1; 9 bases line up with TRBD1. The CDR3 sequence is 15 residues long. The V segment lost 5 bases and the J segment 6 bases; nucleotides outside the gene matches: 8. Germline V gene data show CDR1 as LGHNA and CDR2 as YSLEER. CDR3 region: CASSARDRESNEQFF. The CDR3 DNA follows: TGCGCCAGCAGCGCGCGGGACAGGGAGTCCAATGAGCAGTTCTTC.

This clonotype has more than one count but fewer than ten. The rearrangement joins TRBV7-2 to TRBJ2-7, with D tentatively TRBD2 (5 bases). This CDR3 comprises 12 residues. The germline V gene encodes CDR1 SGHTA and CDR2 FQGNSA. The germline V and J ends were trimmed by 4 bases and 7 bases, with 11 bases remaining between them. CDR3 region: CASSSLWEEQYF. In DNA form, the CDR3 reads TGTGCCAGCAGCTCCCTCTGGGAGGAGCAGTACTTC.

The chain carries TRBV2 and TRBJ2-5; D is ambiguous. This CDR3 region has 15 residues. Deletions cut 4 bases from V and 1 base from J, with 13 bases between. CDR1 and CDR2 from the germline V gene are SNHLY and FYNNEI. CDR3 loop: CASSGGRGPQETQYF. The CDR3 nucleotides are TGTGCCAGCAGTGGCGGCAGAGGCCCCCAAGAGACCCAGTACTTC.